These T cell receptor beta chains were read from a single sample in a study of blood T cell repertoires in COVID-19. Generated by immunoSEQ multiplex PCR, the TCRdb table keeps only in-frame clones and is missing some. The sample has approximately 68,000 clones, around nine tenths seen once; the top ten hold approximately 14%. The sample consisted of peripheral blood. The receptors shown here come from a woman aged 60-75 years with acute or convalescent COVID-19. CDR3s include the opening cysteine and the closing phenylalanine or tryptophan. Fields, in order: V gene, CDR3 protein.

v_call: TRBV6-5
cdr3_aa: CASSPVSYNEQFF

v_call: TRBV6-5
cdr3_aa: CASSSPRGSSYEQYF

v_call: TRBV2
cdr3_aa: CASSLYRGQNSPLHF

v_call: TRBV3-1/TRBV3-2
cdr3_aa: CASSQTANTEAFF

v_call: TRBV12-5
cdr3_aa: CASGPGDSFNQPQHF

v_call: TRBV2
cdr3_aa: CASSGGGVNEKLFF

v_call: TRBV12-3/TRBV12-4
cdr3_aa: CASRTEETQYF

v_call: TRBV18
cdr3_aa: CASHGQRGTGELFF

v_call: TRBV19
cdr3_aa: CASSIGNRDRGSQPQHF

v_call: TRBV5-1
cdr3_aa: CASSFDGIANQPQHF

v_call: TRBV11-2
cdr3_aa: CASSLARDSPLHF

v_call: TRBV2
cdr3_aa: CASRAGVYLPDTQYF

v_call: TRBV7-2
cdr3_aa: CASSLGSGVVETQYF

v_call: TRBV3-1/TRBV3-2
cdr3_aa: CASSQAGGTEAFF

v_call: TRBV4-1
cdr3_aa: CASSQVGTGGTEGYTF

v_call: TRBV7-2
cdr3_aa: CASSLAALGLNEQFF

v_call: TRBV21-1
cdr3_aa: CASSIRTGRIRELFF

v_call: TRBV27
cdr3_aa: CASSIQGAEQYF

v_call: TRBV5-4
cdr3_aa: CASSLVSGLAREQYF

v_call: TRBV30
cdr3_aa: CAWSPGQSNQPQHF

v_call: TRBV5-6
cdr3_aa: CASSFRTTPWRSYNEQFF

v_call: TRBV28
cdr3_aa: CASGLGGGYNEQFF

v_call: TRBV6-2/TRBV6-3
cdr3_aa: CASSRGQRGLSTQYF

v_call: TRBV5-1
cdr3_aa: CASSLPYRGGNTEAFF

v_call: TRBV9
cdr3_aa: CASSGKEGLRNSPLHF

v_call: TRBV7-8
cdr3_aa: CASSRGTGDSPLHF

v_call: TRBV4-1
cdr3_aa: CASSRVLGQENYEQYF

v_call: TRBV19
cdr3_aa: CASLWGQGQPQHF

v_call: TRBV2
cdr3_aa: CASIRQGRNEKLFF

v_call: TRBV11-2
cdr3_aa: CASSLERQRNYGYTF

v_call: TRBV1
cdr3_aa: CTSRKSGGPYNEQFF